This T cell receptor (beta chain) was found in a study of blood T cells in healthy people across ages. General observations from the study: Naive CD4+ cells and diversity were both higher in long-lived donors than in aged donors.

A J-beta primer mix and a sample-barcoded 5' primer were used in a second PCR of about 7 to 12 cycles. TCRdb reprocessed the 5' RACE reads with MiXCR, giving one entry per CDR3 protein. The sample yields roughly 1,800,000 distinct CDR3 sequences, roughly 52% seen once. Comment on this clonotype: Antigen: not known.

CDR3 length: 12 residues. Trimming took 4 bases from V and 10 from J, leaving 12 bases between them. Input material: blood. The TCR sequence derives from a woman aged 40 to 50 in good health. The chain uses TRBV12-3 or TRBV12-4 and TRBJ2-3; D is ambiguous. The CDR3 region is CASSWTEDAQYF. CDR3 sequence (DNA): TGTGCCAGCAGTTGGACCGAGGATGCGCAGTATTTT.